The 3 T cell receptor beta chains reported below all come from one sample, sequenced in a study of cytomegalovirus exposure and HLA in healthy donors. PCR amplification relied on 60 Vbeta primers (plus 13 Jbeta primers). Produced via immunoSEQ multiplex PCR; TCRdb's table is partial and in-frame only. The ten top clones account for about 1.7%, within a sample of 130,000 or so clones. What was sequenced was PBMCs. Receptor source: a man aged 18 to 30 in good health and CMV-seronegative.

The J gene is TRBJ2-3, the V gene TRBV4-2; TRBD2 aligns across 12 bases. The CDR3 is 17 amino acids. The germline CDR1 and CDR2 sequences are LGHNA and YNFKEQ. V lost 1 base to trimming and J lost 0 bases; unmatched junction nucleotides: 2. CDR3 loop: CASSQVLAGGSTDTQYF. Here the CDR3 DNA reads TGTGCCAGCAGCCAAGTGCTAGCGGGAGGGAGCACAGATACGCAGTATTTT.

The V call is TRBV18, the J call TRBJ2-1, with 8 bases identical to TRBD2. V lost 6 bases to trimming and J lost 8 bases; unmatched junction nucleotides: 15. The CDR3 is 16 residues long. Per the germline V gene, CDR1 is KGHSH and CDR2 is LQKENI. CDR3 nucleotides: TGTGCCAGCTCTTTCCCCGGGACTAGTCCACCGGATGAGCAGTTCTTC. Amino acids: CASSFPGTSPPDEQFF. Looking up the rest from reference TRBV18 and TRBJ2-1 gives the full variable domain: NAGVMQNPRHLVRRRGQEARLRCSPMKGHSHVYWYRQLPEEGLKFMVYLQKENIIDESGMPKERFSAEFPKEGPSILRIQQVVRGDSAAYFCASSFPGTSPPDEQFFGPGTRLTVL.

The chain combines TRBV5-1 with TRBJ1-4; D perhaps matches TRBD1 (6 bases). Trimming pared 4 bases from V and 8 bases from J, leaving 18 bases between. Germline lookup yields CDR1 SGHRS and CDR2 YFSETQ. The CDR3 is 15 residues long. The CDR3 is CASSPSPGVREKLFF. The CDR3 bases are TGCGCCAGCAGCCCGAGTCCAGGGGTAAGGGAAAAACTGTTTTTT.